One and the same sample provided the 26 T cell receptor beta chains below, sequenced in a study of CXCR3-negative and CXCR3-positive naive CD8 T cells (dated by TCRdb to about 2019). Sequencing relied on a NextSeq 550. The Human TCR Profiling Kit (MiLaboratory) was used to prepare UMI-labeled 5' RACE TRB cDNA libraries. Following reprocessing of the reads by TCRdb, the data hold one row per CDR3 protein sequence and no DNA is available. The table for this sample shows about 89,000 distinct CDR3 sequences. The ten largest clonotypes hold approximately 0.53% of the sample. Which antigens these TCRs recognize remains unknown. Study-level results and caveats: TRB CDR3s from CXCR3-positive naive cells showed higher hydrophobicity (lower Kidera factor 4), lower energy, and higher strength and volume indices than CXCR3-negative naive cells.

Sequenced sample: naive CXCR3+ CD8+ T cells from blood. The cell subset or site label corresponds to: CD45RO-CCR7+CD27+CD95- naive CD8+ T cells expressing CXCR3 (TNR3+). The receptors shown here come from a human donor in good health. Some clones in this sample may be carry-over from other donors' samples.

The CDR3 sequence: CSSPGPSNEQFF. The chain uses TRBV29-1 and TRBJ2-1; lacking DNA, the TRBD1 call made by TCRdb goes unchecked. The length of the CDR3 is 12 residues. Germline V gene data show CDR1 as SQVTM and CDR2 as ANQGSEA.

The genes are TRBV20-1 and TRBJ2-7. The CDR3 is made up of 11 amino acids. The V gene's germline CDR1 is DFQATT and CDR2 SNEGSKA (reference sequence). The CDR3 is CSARDPYEQYF.

This rearrangement joins TRBV13 to TRBJ2-3; TCRdb's assignment of TRBD1 cannot be checked, as there is no DNA. Germline V gene lookup returns CDR1 PRHDT and CDR2 FYEKMQ (reference sequence). The CDR3 sequence is 14 residues long. The CDR3 here is CASSSTSDREDRYF.

J is TRBJ2-1 and V is TRBV20-1; TCRdb's D gene call, TRBD2, goes unchecked for lack of DNA. The V gene's germline CDR1 is DFQATT and CDR2 SNEGSKA (reference sequence). The CDR3 is 16 residues long. CDR3 loop: CSARDRLTSGKNEQFF.

This CDR3 is CASNEAGGAYNEQFF. V usage is TRBV19 and J usage is TRBJ2-1; the D call of TRBD2 rests on TCRdb alone, since no DNA is present to check it. The CDR3 length is 15 residues. CDR1 and CDR2 (germline): LNHDA, SQIVND (reference sequence).

The gene calls are TRBV5-6 and TRBJ2-2. Looked up from germline, CDR1 is SGHDT and CDR2 is YYEEEE. The CDR3 sequence is 14 residues long. The CDR3 loop reads CASTSILNTGELFF.

The V gene is TRBV7-6, the J gene TRBJ2-7. The CDR3 sequence is 13 residues long. The germline gives CDR1 SGHVS, CDR2 FNYEAQ. CDR3 protein: CASSMGMFDEQYF.

CDR3 amino acids: CASSHGLNYEQYF. The rearrangement links TRBV4-3 to TRBJ2-7. The CDR3 is 13 residues long. Germline values: CDR1 LGHNA, CDR2 YSLEER.

This chain connects TRBV29-1 to TRBJ2-3; TCRdb indicates TRBD1, and absent DNA this call remains unverified. The CDR3 loop spans 12 amino acids. The V gene's germline CDR1 is SQVTM and CDR2 ANQGSEA. The CDR3 is CSVEALGRVKYF.

This chain connects TRBV27 to TRBJ2-1; lacking DNA, the TRBD1 call made by TCRdb goes unchecked. CDR3 length: 13 amino acids. Germline lookup yields CDR1 MNHEY and CDR2 SMNVEV (reference sequence). This chain's CDR3 is CASTQGANNEQFF.

V and J are TRBV2 and TRBJ1-1; TCRdb returns TRBD1, unconfirmable since there is no DNA. This CDR3 spans 17 amino acids. CDR1 is SNHLY, CDR2 FYNNEI, per germline. The CDR3 is CASRFFLGGQGNTEAFF.

V gene TRBV5-1 combines with J gene TRBJ2-1; no DNA is available, so the TRBD2 call from TCRdb remains unchecked. This CDR3 spans 14 amino acids. Germline-derived CDR1 and CDR2 are SGHRS and YFSETQ. The CDR3 spells CASKWTGELNEQFF.

The chain uses TRBV28 and TRBJ2-5; TCRdb calls TRBD2, which cannot be checked without DNA. This CDR3 has 14 amino acids. Germline values: CDR1 MDHEN, CDR2 SYDVKM. The CDR3 spells CASTVAGGPGPHYF.

J is TRBJ2-7 and V is TRBV4-1; TCRdb names TRBD1, which stays unverified in the absence of DNA. The CDR3 totals 16 residues. Germline CDR1 is MGHRA and CDR2 is YSYEKL. The CDR3 region is CASSQETGTGGHEQYF.

The chain employs TRBV12-3 or TRBV12-4 and TRBJ1-1. This CDR3 spans 16 amino acids. This chain's CDR3 is CASSPPRLGTNTEAFF.

The chain is built from TRBV20-1 and TRBJ2-5. CDR1 is DFQATT and CDR2 is SNEGSKA in the germline V gene (reference sequence). The length of the CDR3 is 14 residues. The chain's CDR3 is CSARDSTYFETQYF.

This chain connects TRBV12-3 or TRBV12-4 to TRBJ2-2; TCRdb indicates TRBD2, and absent DNA this call remains unverified. This CDR3 is built from 17 residues. CDR3 region: CASSLELAGGNTGELFF.

The chain employs TRBV7-9 and TRBJ2-2. Per the germline V gene, CDR1 is SEHNR and CDR2 is FQNEAQ (reference sequence). The CDR3 is 11 amino acids. CDR3 in amino acids: CARQGSGELFF.

The V call is TRBV5-4, the J call TRBJ2-1. The CDR3 contains 11 residues. Germline values: CDR1 SGHNT, CDR2 YYREEE (reference sequence). The CDR3 protein is CASSRTNEQFF.

The chain combines TRBV28 with TRBJ1-5. This CDR3 comprises 14 residues. Germline CDR1 is MDHEN and CDR2 is SYDVKM. The CDR3 here is CASSLQLESGPQHF.

The gene calls are TRBV20-1 and TRBJ2-5; checking the TCRdb D call of TRBD1 is not possible without DNA. Germline V CDR1 and CDR2: DFQATT, SNEGSKA (reference sequence). This CDR3 has 17 residues. The CDR3 sequence: CSPIGQGSLGGWETQYF.

This chain connects TRBV5-1 to TRBJ2-2; TCRdb's D gene call, TRBD1, goes unchecked for lack of DNA. CDR1 and CDR2 from the germline V gene are SGHRS and YFSETQ. This CDR3 comprises 14 residues. This chain's CDR3 is CASRGESNTGELFF.

The rearrangement links TRBV7-9 to TRBJ2-7; TCRdb picks TRBD2, but there is no DNA to check that call. This CDR3 is 17 amino acids long. From germline, CDR1 is SEHNR and CDR2 FQNEAQ (reference sequence). CDR3 amino acids: CASSSGTSGSSSYEQYF. The full variable domain, completed using reference TRBV7-9 and TRBJ2-7, is DTGVSQNPRHKITKRGQNVTFRCDPISEHNRLYWYRQTLGQGPEFLTYFQNEAQLEKSRLLSDRFSAERPKGSFSTLEIQRTEQGDSAMYLCASSSGTSGSSSYEQYFGPGTRLTVT.

The chain carries TRBV24-1 and TRBJ2-1; TCRdb's D call of TRBD2 is untestable without DNA. This CDR3 has 14 amino acids. From germline, CDR1 is KGHDR and CDR2 SFDVKD. The CDR3 is CATSAPGLGDEQFF.

The chain employs TRBV21-1 and TRBJ1-4; TCRdb returns TRBD1, unconfirmable since there is no DNA. TRBV21-1 is an annotated pseudogene. The CDR3 has 12 amino acids. CDR3 amino acids: CDIPGTWGKLFF.

CDR3 residues: CASSLLAGGREDTQYF. V gene TRBV27 combines with J gene TRBJ2-3; checking the TCRdb D call of TRBD2 is not possible without DNA. The CDR3 consists of 16 residues. The germline V gene has CDR1 MNHEY and CDR2 SMNVEV (reference sequence).